This T cell receptor (beta chain) emerged from a study of T-cell reconstitution after alpha-beta-depleted transplantation in children. Overall study findings and caveats: About two months after transplant, alpha-beta T cells reportedly came from several hundred expanded graft clones.

To note about this clonotype: Its cognate antigen is unknown.

A library of TCRbeta sequences, prepared with unique molecular identifiers, was generated. One entry per CDR3 protein results from TCRdb running MiXCR on the PCR reads. The data contain 65,000 to 75,000 distinct CDR3 sequences, approximately 4.4% of them singletons. The CDR3 has 13 residues. V lost 2 bases and J 2 bases, leaving 6 bases between the germline ends. The V and J genes are TRBV12-3 or TRBV12-4 and TRBJ2-5; D unresolved. The starting material was PBMCs, mostly from graft donor cells, obtained 180 days after TCRalphabeta/CD19-depleted stem cell transplant. The receptor's source is a boy younger than two who had a stem cell transplant for acute myeloid leukemia, so the T cells may come from the graft donor. Here the CDR3 DNA reads TGTGCCAGCAGTTTACTGACACAAGAGACCCAGTACTTC. This translates into CASSLLTQETQYF.